The T cell receptor beta chain described here comes from a study of blood T cell repertoires in COVID-19 (dated by TCRdb to the early 2020s). For context, the study as a whole: Samples from collaborators originated in the United States, Italy and Spain and spanned both the acute and convalescent phases of COVID-19. The prospective study material was composed of cDNA or gDNA derived from T cells, B-cell-depleted T cells, or PBMCs. Subjects who had been exposed to COVID-19, were actively infected with it, or had recovered from it provided the deeply sampled blood TCRbeta repertoires that made up the dataset. The repertoires were released in a freely available public database intended as a resource for research on the immune response to SARS-CoV-2. The samples were drawn from the first 160 participants of the ongoing ImmuneRACE study and from about 1,200 subjects provided by 6 global collaborators. Nearly every sample came with metadata listing a de-identified subject ID, COVID-19 status, age in years and sex. HLA class I and class II types, where available, came from metadata supplied by the sample provider rather than from assay-based typing.

Broad study findings and their caveats: How much clinical and demographic metadata was included differed by source and by participant, and the metadata was provided uncurated.

TCRbeta CDR3 regions were amplified from genomic DNA using the immunoSEQ Assay, a bias-controlled multiplex PCR. In the authors' own workflow: The number of nucleated cells in each sample was estimated from the amplification of reference gene primers within the assay. To quantify the absolute abundance of each unique TCRbeta CDR3 rearrangement, sequence reads were collapsed and filtered. For each sample, productive Simpson clonality was calculated as the square root of Simpson's diversity index over productive rearrangements. Held by TCRdb, this immuneACCESS table contains in-frame sequences only and omits some clones. Under half of the omission traces to an unresolved V gene where checked; the cause of the rest is unknown. V and J calls and clone size are given by that table; D and trimming were obtained from the DNA. The table for this sample lists around 99,000 clones; approximately 80% of them were counted only once. The top ten hold roughly 7% of the sample.

Looking up the germline V gene (reference sequence) yields CDR1 DFQATT and CDR2 SNEGSKA. From the cysteine up to the phenylalanine, the CDR3 has a length of 13 residues. Only the CDR3 portion is preserved as DNA: 39 bases, with reading frame beginning at the first base. The junction carries 20 bases between V and J, which are trimmed by 3 bases and 15 bases respectively. The collaborating institutions used their own protocols to collect whole blood in K2EDTA tubes. For TCRbeta analysis, collaborator samples were shipped as frozen whole blood, as isolated PBMCs, or as DNA extracted from either sample type. A remark on this clone: What this receptor recognizes is not known. Within one base of it there is no much larger clone, and no base qualities were kept.

The rearrangement joined TRBV20-1 to TRBJ1-4; the best D guess is TRBD1, with 6 bases matching. The TCR sequence derives from a woman aged 50 to 60 with acute or convalescent COVID-19. The specimen was peripheral blood. CDR3 loop: CSASPQTGHVLFF. The nucleotides are TGCAGTGCTAGTCCCCAGACGGGACATGTCTTGTTTTTT.